This paragraph reports one T cell receptor (beta chain). The data are from a study of blood T cell repertoires in COVID-19. For the study at large: Samples taken during acute and convalescent COVID-19 were collected in the United States, Italy and Spain.

The V gene's germline CDR1 is SGHKS and CDR2 YYEKEE (reference sequence). V dropped 2 bases and J dropped 2; count of bases not matched to a gene: 4. This CDR3 region has 15 residues. Sequencing was performed with immunoSEQ multiplex PCR; in TCRdb, only in-frame clones are kept and a portion is missing. The sample has some 150,000 clones, around 86% seen once. This TCR came from a man aged 45-65 years with active COVID-19. The chain couples TRBV5-5 to TRBJ2-5; 9 bases align to TRBD2. Source material: peripheral blood. In DNA form, the CDR3 reads TGTGCCAGCAGCTTCAGCGGGGGGTGGCAAGAGACCCAGTACTTC. Amino acids: CASSFSGGWQETQYF.